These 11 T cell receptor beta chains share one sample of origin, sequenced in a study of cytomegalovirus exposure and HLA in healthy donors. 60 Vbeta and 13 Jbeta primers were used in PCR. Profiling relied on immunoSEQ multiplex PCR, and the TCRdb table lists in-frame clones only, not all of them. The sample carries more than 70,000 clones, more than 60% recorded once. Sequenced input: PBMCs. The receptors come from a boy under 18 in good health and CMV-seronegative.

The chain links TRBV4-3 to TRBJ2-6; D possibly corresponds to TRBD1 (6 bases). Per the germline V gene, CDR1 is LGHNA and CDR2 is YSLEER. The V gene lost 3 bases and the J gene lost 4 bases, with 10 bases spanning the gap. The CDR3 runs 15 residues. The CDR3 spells CASSQQGPGANVLTF. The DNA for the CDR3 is TGCGCCAGCAGCCAGCAGGGGCCCGGGGCCAACGTCCTGACTTTC.

This CDR3 reads CASSGAGTGDGYTF. As DNA, the CDR3 is TGTGCCAGCAGTGGAGCCGGGACAGGCGATGGCTACACCTTC. V is TRBV2 and J is TRBJ1-2; 8 bases are shared with TRBD1. The CDR3 is 14 residues long. V shed 4 bases and J 6 bases; nucleotides not matched to a gene: 7. The V gene's germline CDR1 is SNHLY and CDR2 FYNNEI.

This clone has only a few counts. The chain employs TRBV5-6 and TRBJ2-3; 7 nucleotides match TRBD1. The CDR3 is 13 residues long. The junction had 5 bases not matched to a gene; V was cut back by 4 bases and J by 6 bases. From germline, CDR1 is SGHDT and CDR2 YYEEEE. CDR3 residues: CASSGLTGDTQYF. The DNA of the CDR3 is TGTGCCAGCAGCGGGTTGACAGGGGATACGCAGTATTTT.

The CDR3: CASSFTRGNQPQHF. CDR3 nucleotides: TGTGCCAGCAGTTTTACCAGGGGCAATCAGCCCCAGCATTTT. V and J are TRBV28 and TRBJ1-5; weak D call: TRBD1 (5 bases). CDR3 length: 14 amino acids. Germline CDR1 and CDR2: MDHEN and SYDVKM. The V and J ends lost 3 bases and 2 bases respectively, with 8 bases between them.

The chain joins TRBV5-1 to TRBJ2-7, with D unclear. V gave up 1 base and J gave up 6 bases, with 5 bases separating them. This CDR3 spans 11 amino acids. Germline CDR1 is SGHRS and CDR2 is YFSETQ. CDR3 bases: TGCGCCAGCAGCTTGACGGGCGAGCAGTACTTC. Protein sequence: CASSLTGEQYF.

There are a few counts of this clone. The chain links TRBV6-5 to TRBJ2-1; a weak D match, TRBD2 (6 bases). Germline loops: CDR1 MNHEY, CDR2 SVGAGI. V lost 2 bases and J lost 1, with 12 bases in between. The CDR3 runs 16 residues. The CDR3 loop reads CASSYAGTSSYNEQFF. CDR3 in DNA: TGTGCCAGCAGTTACGCCGGGACTTCATCCTACAATGAGCAGTTCTTC.

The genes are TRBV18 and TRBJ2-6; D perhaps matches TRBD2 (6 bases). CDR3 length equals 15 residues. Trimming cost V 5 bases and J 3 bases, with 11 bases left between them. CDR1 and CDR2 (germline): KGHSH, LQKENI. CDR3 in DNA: TGTGCCAGCTCAACCGGGGGTCATGGGGCCAACGTCCTGACTTTC. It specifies CASSTGGHGANVLTF. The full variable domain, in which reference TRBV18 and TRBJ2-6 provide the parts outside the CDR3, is NAGVMQNPRHLVRRRGQEARLRCSPMKGHSHVYWYRQLPEEGLKFMVYLQKENIIDESGMPKERFSAEFPKEGPSILRIQQVVRGDSAAYFCASSTGGHGANVLTFGAGSRLTVL.

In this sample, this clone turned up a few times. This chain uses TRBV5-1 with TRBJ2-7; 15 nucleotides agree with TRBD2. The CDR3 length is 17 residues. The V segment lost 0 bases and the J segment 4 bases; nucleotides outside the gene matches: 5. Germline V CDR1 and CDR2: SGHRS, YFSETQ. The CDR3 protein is CASSLVGLAGGPYEQYF. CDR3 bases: TGCGCCAGCAGCTTGGTGGGACTAGCGGGGGGACCTTACGAGCAGTACTTC. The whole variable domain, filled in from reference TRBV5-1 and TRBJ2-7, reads KAGVTQTPRYLIKTRGQQVTLSCSPISGHRSVSWYQQTPGQGLQFLFEYFSETQRNKGNFPGRFSGRQFSNSRSEMNVSTLELGDSALYLCASSLVGLAGGPYEQYFGPGTRLTVT.

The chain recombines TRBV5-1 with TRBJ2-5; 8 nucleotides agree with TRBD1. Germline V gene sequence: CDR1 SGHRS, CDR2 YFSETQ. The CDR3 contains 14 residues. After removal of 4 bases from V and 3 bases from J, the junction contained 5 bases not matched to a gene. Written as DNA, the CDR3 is TGCGCCAGCAGCCGGTCGGACAGGGAAGAGACCCAGTACTTC. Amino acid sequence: CASSRSDREETQYF.

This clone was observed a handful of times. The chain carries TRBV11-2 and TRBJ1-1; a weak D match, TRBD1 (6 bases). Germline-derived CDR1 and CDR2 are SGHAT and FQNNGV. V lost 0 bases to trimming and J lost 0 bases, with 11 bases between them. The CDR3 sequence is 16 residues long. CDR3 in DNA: TGTGCCAGCAGCTTAGAAGTGAGGGGGATGAACACTGAAGCTTTCTTT. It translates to CASSLEVRGMNTEAFF.

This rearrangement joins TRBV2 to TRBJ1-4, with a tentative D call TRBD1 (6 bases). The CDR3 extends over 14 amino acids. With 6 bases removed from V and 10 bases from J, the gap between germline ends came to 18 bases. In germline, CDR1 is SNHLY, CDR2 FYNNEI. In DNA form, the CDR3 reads TGTGCCAGCAGGGAAACAGGGAACTTTGGAAAACTGTTTTTT. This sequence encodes CASRETGNFGKLFF. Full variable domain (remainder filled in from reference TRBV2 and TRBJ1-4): EPEVTQTPSHQVTQMGQEVILRCVPISNHLYFYWYRQILGQKVEFLVSFYNNEISEKSEIFDDQFSVERPDGSNFTLKIRSTKLEDSAMYFCASRETGNFGKLFFGSGTQLSVL.